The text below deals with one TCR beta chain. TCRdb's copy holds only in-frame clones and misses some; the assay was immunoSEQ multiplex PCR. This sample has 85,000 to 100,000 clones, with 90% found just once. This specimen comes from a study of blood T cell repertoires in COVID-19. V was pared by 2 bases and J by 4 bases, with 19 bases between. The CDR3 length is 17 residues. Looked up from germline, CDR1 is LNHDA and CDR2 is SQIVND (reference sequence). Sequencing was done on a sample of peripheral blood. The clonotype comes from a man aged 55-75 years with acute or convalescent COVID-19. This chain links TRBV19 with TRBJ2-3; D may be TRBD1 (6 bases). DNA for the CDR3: TGTGCCAGTAGTATAACAGGGACACCCGGAGGCGCAGATACGCAGTATTTT. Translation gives CASSITGTPGGADTQYF. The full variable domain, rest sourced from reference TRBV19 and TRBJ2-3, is DGGITQSPKYLFRKEGQNVTLSCEQNLNHDAMYWYRQDPGQGLRLIYYSQIVNDFQKGDIAEGYSVSREKKESFPLTVTSAQKNPTAFYLCASSITGTPGGADTQYFGPGTRLTVL.